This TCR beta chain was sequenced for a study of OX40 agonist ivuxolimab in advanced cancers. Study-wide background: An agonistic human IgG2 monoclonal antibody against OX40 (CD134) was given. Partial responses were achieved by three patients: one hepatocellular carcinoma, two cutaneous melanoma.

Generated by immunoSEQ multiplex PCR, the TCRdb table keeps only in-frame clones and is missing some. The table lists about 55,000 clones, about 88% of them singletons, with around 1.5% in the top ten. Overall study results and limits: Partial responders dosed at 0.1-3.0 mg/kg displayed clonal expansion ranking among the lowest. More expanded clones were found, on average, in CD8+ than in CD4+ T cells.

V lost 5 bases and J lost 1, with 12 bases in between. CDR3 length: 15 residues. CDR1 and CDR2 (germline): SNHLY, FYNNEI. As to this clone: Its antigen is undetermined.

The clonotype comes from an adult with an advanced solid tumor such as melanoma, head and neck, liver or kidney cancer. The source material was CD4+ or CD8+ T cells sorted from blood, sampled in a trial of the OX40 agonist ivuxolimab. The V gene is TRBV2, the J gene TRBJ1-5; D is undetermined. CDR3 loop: CASSLQELSNQPQHF. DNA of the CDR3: TGTGCCAGCAGTCTACAAGAGCTAAGCAATCAGCCCCAGCATTTT.